This T cell receptor (beta chain) appears in the sequencing data of a study of shared clonotypes between healthy human individuals (dated by TCRdb to the early 2020s). Broadly, across the study: A couple of women and a few men aged 18 to 49 years were included in the cohort. For each donor, three plates each were used for CD4 naive and CD4 memory, two plates were used for CD8 naive, and one plate was used for CD8 memory. The study deeply sequenced blood TCR repertoires of five healthy adults to estimate repertoire size and the extent of clonotype sharing between individuals. To increase sequencing depth and limit assay-specific biases, different laboratories used diverse techniques to prepare libraries and sequence TCR repertoires. Between about 0.85 and 9.5 billion PBMCs per donor were obtained by leukapheresis.

Using the deep immunoSEQ assay, TCR CDR3 regions were amplified from genomic DNA by multiplex PCR. Extracted genomic DNA from each cell subset was spread evenly across all wells of several immunoSEQ 96-well plates, with each plate serving as a replicate. Each replicate PCR for sorted subsets received about 200 ng genomic DNA, equal to roughly 29,000 T cell genomes. Purified libraries were quantified with a Qubit 3.0 fluorometer, sized on a Bioanalyzer 2100, and re-quantified with the KAPA Library Quantification kit. Every immunoSEQ 96-well plate was sequenced on a dedicated single-read 150-cycle Illumina NextSeq 550 flow cell. Under the source paper's analysis protocol: The immunoSEQ output contained only junctional sequences without quality scores, so filtering could not match that applied to full-length reads. Sequences were annotated with PyIR, a Python wrapper for IgBLAST v1.9, using IMGT germline references to assign V/J genes and CDR3. Reads were filtered out if the reads had weak V/J assignments (E-value above 1e-6), no CDR3, stop codons, out-of-frame junctions, or ambiguous translated residues. V3J clonotypes were defined as sequences sharing an identical inferred V gene, J gene, and CDR3 amino acid sequence. Percentage overlap between repertoires was calculated by dividing the number of shared unique clonotypes by the size of the smaller repertoire. RTK rarefaction, the Chao1 estimator, and Recon v2.1 estimates of unobserved clonotypes were used to assess repertoire richness. Generation probabilities were computed with OLGA for all TCRbeta clonotypes obtained by the gDNA method from four donors. TCRdb re-hosts the immuneACCESS table, in-frame sequences only. Its copies lack some clones; in the studies checked, an unresolved V gene accounts for under half of them, and the cause for the rest is not known. V and J calls and clone size are as listed in that table; D and trimming were resolved from the DNA. The sample yields 1.6 million or so clones; approximately 97% were counted once. Jointly, the top ten make up about 1% of the sample.

On this clone: There is no known antigen for this receptor. No much larger clone is present one base from it, and per-base qualities are unavailable.

Donors were healthy HIV-negative adults with no recently reported acute infections or vaccinations. Every donor was a Caucasian adult living in Nashville, Tennessee, USA. Magnetic negative selection was used to enrich CD4+ T cells, after which naive cells were positively selected on CD45RA and the negative fraction became the memory subset. Blood was collected by leukapheresis, and PBMCs were isolated by Ficoll-Histopaque density gradient centrifugation and then cryopreserved in liquid nitrogen vapor phase. Analytical flow cytometry was used to check the purity and quantity of every magnetically sorted T cell population. Genomic DNA was isolated from each sorted fraction and quantified by UV absorbance on a Nanodrop 2000c. The CDR3 holds 14 amino acids from the cysteine to the phenylalanine. Just the 42-base CDR3 DNA is kept, in frame starting at base 1. The V and J ends are trimmed by 0 bases and 7 bases, leaving 10 bases between them. The germline V gene (reference sequence) provides CDR1 LNHDA and CDR2 SQIVND.

The study at large found these results: Based on pairwise subsampling, the degree of clonotype sharing among donors was expected to be affected by sequencing depth. Sampling was limited to blood, and TCR repertoires in tissue likely differ from TCR repertoires in blood. Rarefaction of sorted-subset datasets indicated incomplete sequencing despite the large sequencing depth. When four donors were compared, the shared fraction of clonotypes was about 5.5% for naive CD4, more than 3% for naive CD8, roughly 2.5% for memory CD4, and 0.3% to 0.5% for memory CD8. Because the study included only a small number of donors, the genetic and exposure-history diversity represented was limited. Clonotypes shared by all four sorted-subset donors showed higher generation probabilities than non-shared clonotypes. Naive subsets generally had larger estimated clonotype richness than memory subsets.

The chain couples TRBV19 to TRBJ1-5, with TRBD1 perhaps the D gene, on 5 matching bases. The sequencing input was naive CD4+ T cells sorted from blood. According to the study, the label for this sample's cell subset or site signals: CD45RA+ positively selected. This receptor was identified in a man between 25 and 39 years old in good health. In nucleotide form, the sequence is TGTGCCAGTAGTATAGACCGGGGGTTCCAGCCCCAGCATTTT. Translated, this is CASSIDRGFQPQHF.